This T cell receptor (beta chain) originates from a study of blood T cell repertoires in COVID-19. Turning to the study itself: Nucleic acid was either cDNA or gDNA, and it came from T cells, B-cell-depleted T cells, or PBMCs.

Profiling relied on immunoSEQ multiplex PCR, and the TCRdb table lists in-frame clones only, not all of them. The sample has some 180,000 clones, around 90% seen once. There are 19 residues in the CDR3. The J segment lost 8 bases and the V segment lost 2 bases, leaving 14 bases of the junction unmatched. Germline CDR1 and CDR2: SGHTA and FQGTGA. V gene TRBV7-3 combines with J gene TRBJ2-1; TRBD2 matches 14 bases. The receptor was isolated from a man in his forties or fifties with acute or convalescent COVID-19. Sample: peripheral blood. CDR3 nucleotide sequence: TGTGCCAGCAGCTTACGGGGGGCAGGGACTAGCGGGAGTATCGATGAGCAGTTCTTC. It codes for CASSLRGAGTSGSIDEQFF.